This TCR beta chain was sequenced for a study of T cell responses to AZD1222 COVID-19 vaccine. Findings and caveats of the study: Donors were mostly white British, more females; clonal diversity possibly underestimated. Across the whole spike, CD4 TCRs peaked at regions 160-218 and 743-854.

Germline loops: CDR1 LGHDT, CDR2 YNNKEL (reference sequence). The J segment lost 7 bases and the V segment lost 0 bases, leaving 6 bases of the junction unmatched. CDR3 length: 14 residues. Profiling relied on immunoSEQ multiplex PCR, and the TCRdb table lists in-frame clones only, not all of them. The repertoire has more than 110,000 clones, 80% to 95% of them found once; the top ten carry just over 3%. Notes on this clone: Its specificity is unknown.

The V and J genes are TRBV3-1 (or the pseudogene TRBV3-2) and TRBJ2-7, with 7 bases that match TRBD1. The material sequenced was peripheral blood, taken on day 0 of AZD1222 vaccination. This clonotype was obtained from an adult in good health. The DNA of the CDR3 is TGTGCCAGCAGCCAAGATCTGACAGGGACGGAGCAGTACTTC. Its protein is CASSQDLTGTEQYF.